A selection of T cell receptor beta chains follows, all from one sample in a study of blood T cell repertoires in COVID-19. The protocol was immunoSEQ multiplex PCR, while the TCRdb copy is restricted to in-frame clones and leaves out a portion. The sample yields some 240,000 clones, about 80% seen once. Sequencing input: PBMCs or T cells enriched from blood (not recorded which). The receptors shown here come from a man aged 45 to 65 who had recovered from COVID-19. Each CDR3 is given with its conserved first and last residue. A D gene is named only where the DNA matches it firmly. Clone size is not always given. Where it is, it says once, few, many or a class for expanded clones.

NA	NA	TRBV5-1	TRBJ1-1	TGCGCCAGCAGCTCGTTGAGTGGGGAGACTGAAGCTTTCTTT	CASSSLSGETEAFF
NA	NA	TRBV1	TRBJ2-7	TGCACCAGCTCATCGGACAGACGGAACTCCTACGAGCAGTACTTC	CTSSSDRRNSYEQYF
NA	few	TRBV5-5	TRBJ2-7	TGTGCCAGCAACCTGGGGCAGGGCTACGAGCAGTACTTC	CASNLGQGYEQYF
TRBD2	few	TRBV30	TRBJ2-3	TGTGCCTGGAGTGGAGGCGGGGGGGCGTCAGATACGCAGTATTTT	CAWSGGGGASDTQYF
TRBD1	once	TRBV15	TRBJ1-1	TGTGCCACCAGCAGGGGACAGGGTTGGGGCACTGAAGCTTTCTTT	CATSRGQGWGTEAFF
TRBD1	NA	TRBV6-1	TRBJ1-4	TGTGCCAGCAGTGAAACGTGGGACAGCTATGAAAAACTGTTTTTT	CASSETWDSYEKLFF
NA	once	TRBV5-1	TRBJ1-2	TGCGCCAGCAGCTTGGAAGGGGTTTATGGCTACACCTTC	CASSLEGVYGYTF
NA	NA	TRBV4-1	TRBJ2-1	TGCGCCAGCAGCCAAGACGTTAGGAGCTCCTACAATGAGCAGTTCTTC	CASSQDVRSSYNEQFF
NA	NA	TRBV7-3	TRBJ1-1	TGTGCCAGCAGCTTAAGGGCAGTCAGCACTGAAGCTTTCTTT	CASSLRAVSTEAFF
TRBD2	NA	TRBV3-1/TRBV3-2	TRBJ2-1	TGTGCCAGCAGCCCTCGGCGGGAGGCTTACAATGAGCAGTTCTTC	CASSPRREAYNEQFF
NA	NA	TRBV7-9	TRBJ2-1	TGTGCCAGCAGCTTCCAGAATGAGCAGTTCTTC	CASSFQNEQFF
NA	NA	TRBV29-1	TRBJ2-1	TGCAGCGTTAGGGCGACTAGATCCTACAATGAGCAGTTCTTC	CSVRATRSYNEQFF
TRBD2	many	TRBV10-3	TRBJ2-2	TGTGCCATCAGGCGGACGGGGGGGACCGGGGAGCTGTTTTTT	CAIRRTGGTGELFF
TRBD1	NA	TRBV15	TRBJ1-1	TGTGCCACCAGCCCCTCGACAGGGCTGAACACTGAAGCTTTCTTT	CATSPSTGLNTEAFF
NA	NA	TRBV5-8	TRBJ2-1	TGTGCCAGCAGCGGGGGCCCACTTTGGAATGAGCAGTTCTTC	CASSGGPLWNEQFF
TRBD1	NA	TRBV18	TRBJ2-5	TGTGCCAGCTCAGCAGGGGGCGCGGAGACCCAGTACTTC	CASSAGGAETQYF
TRBD1	NA	TRBV6-5	TRBJ2-7	TGTGCCATCCGGACAGGGACACTTTACGAGCAGTACTTC	CAIRTGTLYEQYF
TRBD2	NA	TRBV18	TRBJ2-3	TGTGCCAGCTCACTGAGACTAGCGGGGGGTTCAGATACGCAGTATTTT	CASSLRLAGGSDTQYF
TRBD2	NA	TRBV5-1	TRBJ2-1	TGCGCCAGCAGCTTGGAACTAGCGGGGGGACGTCACCTCCCCTACAATGAGCAGTTCTTC	CASSLELAGGRHLPYNEQFF